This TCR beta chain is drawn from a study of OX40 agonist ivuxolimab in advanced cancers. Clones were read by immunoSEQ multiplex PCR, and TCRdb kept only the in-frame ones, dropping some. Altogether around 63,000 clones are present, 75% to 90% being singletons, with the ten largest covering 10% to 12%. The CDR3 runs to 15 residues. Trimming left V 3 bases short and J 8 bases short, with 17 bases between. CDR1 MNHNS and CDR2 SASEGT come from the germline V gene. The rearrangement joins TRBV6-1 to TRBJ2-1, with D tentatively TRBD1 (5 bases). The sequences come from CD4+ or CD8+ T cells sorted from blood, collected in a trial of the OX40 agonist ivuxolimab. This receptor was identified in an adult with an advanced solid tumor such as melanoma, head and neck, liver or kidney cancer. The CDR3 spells CASSDPLEGADEQFF. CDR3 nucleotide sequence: TGTGCCAGCAGTGACCCACTGGAAGGGGCGGATGAGCAGTTCTTC.